Reported below is one T cell receptor beta chain. Amplification used two nested PCRs: around 15 cycles, then approximately 9 cycles, on TCRalpha/TCRbeta cDNA. TCRdb reanalyzed the 5' RACE reads, giving one entry per CDR3 protein sequence and no DNA. The sample has 160,000 or so distinct CDR3 sequences. The data derive from a study of monozygotic twins with inflammatory bowel disease. Germline CDR1 MNHNS, CDR2 SASEGT. This CDR3 comprises 18 residues. Donors each contributed one blood sample measuring under 3 ml. Total RNA isolation used whole blood (no T cell sorting was performed). Sequencing input: blood. The chain couples TRBV6-1 to TRBJ2-7; TCRdb lists TRBD2, though no DNA is available to test this call. The receptor was isolated from a human donor with ulcerative colitis or Crohn's disease, or a healthy co-twin of an affected twin (not recorded which). This CDR3 reads CASSEAAYSGTTSYEQYF.